The 15 T cell receptor beta chains given below trace back to one sample, sequenced in a study of T-cell memory formation after mild COVID-19. MiXCR, run by TCRdb on the 5' RACE reads, gives a single entry per CDR3 protein. This sample has tens of thousands of distinct CDR3 sequences; over 12% occur once, and the top ten carry around two fifths. The sequencing input was PBMCs or a T cell subset sorted from them (not recorded which). The source is a man aged 18-30 years who had mild COVID-19 (a few samples of this study predate the infection). Cell type and time point are not known.

The table lists this clonotype with many counts. The CDR3 loop is CSAQLLHIAYNEQFF. The CDR3 DNA follows: TGCAGTGCTCAACTCCTCCACATCGCCTACAATGAGCAGTTCTTC. J is TRBJ2-1 and V is TRBV20-1, with no clear D. V dropped 5 bases and J dropped 2 bases, with 16 bases sitting between them. The CDR3 sequence is 15 residues long. CDR1 DFQATT and CDR2 SNEGSKA come from the germline V gene (reference sequence).

This sequence joins TRBV9 and TRBJ1-6; 7 bases match TRBD1. The germline CDR1 and CDR2 sequences are SGDLS and YYNGEE. The CDR3 consists of 15 residues. The ends lost 3 bases at V and 7 bases at J; junction bases unmatched: 7. CDR3 DNA sequence: TGTGCCAGCAGCGCCCGGGACAGACTGAATTCACCCCTCCACTTT. It codes for CASSARDRLNSPLHF.

V usage is TRBV28 and J usage is TRBJ2-7; unclear D gene. The V gene lost 6 bases and the J gene lost 4 bases, with 13 bases spanning the gap. The CDR3 contains 13 residues. Germline V gene sequence: CDR1 MDHEN, CDR2 SYDVKM. The DNA for the CDR3 is TGTGCCAGCAGCTTACTCCCGGGTTACGAGCAGTACTTC. Translated, it gives CASSLLPGYEQYF.

CDR3 bases: TGTGCCAGCAGCTTAGATCCGGGACCAATCTACGAGCAGTACGTC. Translation: CASSLDPGPIYEQYV. The chain couples TRBV7-6 to TRBJ2-7, with D perhaps matching TRBD1 or TRBD2 (5 bases each). The V gene lost 1 base and the J gene lost 3 bases, with 13 bases spanning the gap. Germline V gives CDR1 SGHVS, CDR2 FNYEAQ. The CDR3 is made up of 15 amino acids.

This clonotype was recorded a few times. The CDR3 coding sequence is TGTGCCAGCAGTTACAATGGGGACAGGGGTAACAAAGCTTTCTTT. This translates into CASSYNGDRGNKAFF. V is TRBV6-5 and J is TRBJ1-1, with 10 bases fitting TRBD1. The CDR3 has 15 residues. Per germline, CDR1 MNHEY and CDR2 SVGAGI. Germline trimming cut 2 bases from V and 9 bases from J; bases unmatched to any gene: 9.

The chain uses TRBV9 and TRBJ1-2; D remains ambiguous. This CDR3 spans 15 amino acids. Germline CDR1 is SGDLS and CDR2 is YYNGEE. The germline V and J ends were trimmed by 0 bases and 4 bases, with 13 bases remaining between them. CDR3 residues: CASSVVPETRYGYTF. CDR3 DNA: TGTGCCAGCAGCGTAGTTCCCGAGACCCGCTATGGCTACACCTTC.

The V call is TRBV4-1, the J call TRBJ1-2; no firm D call. Germline V gene lookup returns CDR1 MGHRA and CDR2 YSYEKL. Trimming took off 0 bases at V and 5 bases at J, with 7 bases between the two ends. The CDR3 runs to 13 residues. CDR3 sequence (DNA): TGCGCCAGCAGCCAAGACCAGACTTATGGCTACACCTTC. Its translation is CASSQDQTYGYTF.

At least ten counts were recorded for this clonotype. This sequence joins TRBV7-8 and TRBJ2-7, with D perhaps matching TRBD1 (6 bases). This CDR3 has 12 amino acids. Germline-derived CDR1 and CDR2 are SGHVS and FQNEAQ. Trimming left V 8 bases short and J 2 bases short, with 10 bases between. The CDR3 reads CASPKGAYEQYV. The CDR3 bases are TGTGCCAGCCCTAAGGGGGCCTACGAGCAGTACGTC.

This clonotype has a handful of counts. The chain joins TRBV12-3 or TRBV12-4 to TRBJ1-6; a weak D match, TRBD1 (5 bases). The CDR3 totals 14 residues. Trimming cost V 4 bases and J 11 bases, with 15 bases left between them. The chain's CDR3 is CASSSLLRVAPLHF. The CDR3 nucleotides are TGTGCCAGCAGTTCACTCCTCAGGGTTGCACCCCTCCACTTT.

Ten or more counts support this clonotype. J is TRBJ1-2 and V is TRBV20-1; tentative D call: TRBD1 (5 bases). Germline V lookup: CDR1 DFQATT, CDR2 SNEGSKA (reference sequence). This CDR3 has 14 amino acids. The germline V and J ends were trimmed by 3 bases and 4 bases, with 15 bases remaining between them. The CDR3 coding sequence is TGCAGTGCTAGTATTGCAGGGACCAGCTATGGCTACACCTTC. Translating gives CSASIAGTSYGYTF.

V and J are TRBV4-3 and TRBJ2-5, with unresolved D. The ends were cut back, 0 bases at V and 5 bases at J, with 7 bases in the middle. This CDR3 region has 13 residues. Germline V gene lookup returns CDR1 LGHNA and CDR2 YSLEER. In DNA form, the CDR3 reads TGCGCCAGCAGCCAAGAAATCAGGGAGACCCAGTACTTC. It codes for CASSQEIRETQYF.

This clonotype has a handful of counts. The chain couples TRBV12-5 to TRBJ2-2; unclear D gene. With 3 bases removed from V and 4 bases from J, the gap between germline ends came to 3 bases. The germline V gene encodes CDR1 LGHNT and CDR2 FRNRAP. The CDR3 length is 12 residues. The CDR3 here is CASGFPTGELFF. Here the CDR3 DNA reads TGTGCTAGTGGTTTTCCCACCGGGGAGCTGTTTTTT.

The table lists this clonotype with a few counts. DNA for the CDR3: TGCGCCAGCAGCCGCAAGGAGCGGGGTCAAGAGACCCAGTACTTC. This gives the protein CASSRKERGQETQYF. The gene calls are TRBV4-1 and TRBJ2-5, with 7 bases identical to TRBD2. The J segment lost 2 bases and the V segment lost 4 bases, leaving 7 bases of the junction unmatched. The length of the CDR3 is 15 residues. Germline-derived CDR1 and CDR2 are MGHRA and YSYEKL.

The chain is built from TRBV3-1 and TRBJ2-5; D gene uncertain. This CDR3 comprises 12 residues. The germline V gene encodes CDR1 LGHDT and CDR2 YNNKEL (reference sequence). V shed 0 bases and J shed 5 bases, with 4 bases lying between them. DNA of the CDR3: TGTGCCAGCAGCCAAGAAACGGAGACCCAGTACTTC. This encodes CASSQETETQYF.

The chain uses TRBV6-6 and TRBJ1-2; the match to TRBD1 covers 9 bases. The V and J ends lost 2 bases and 5 bases, in that order; junction bases with no gene match: 9. The germline V gene encodes CDR1 MNHNY and CDR2 SVGAGI (reference sequence). The CDR3 runs 16 residues. The CDR3 bases are TGTGCCAGCAGTTACCAAGGGACAGGGAAGGGGTATGGCTACACCTTC. This codes for CASSYQGTGKGYGYTF.